A single sample gave rise to the 16 T cell receptor beta chains below, sequenced in a study of vaccination and CD4 T cells after COVID-19. The sample's treatment: approximately 9-day PBMC culture with coronavirus spike peptide pools or control peptides (ViraFEST assay). Cultured CD4+ T-cell DNA underwent Oncomine TCR Beta short-read sequencing. MiXCR was run by TCRdb on the PCR reads, yielding one entry per CDR3 protein. The data hold roughly 5,400 distinct CDR3 sequences, with 71% observed a single time. Which antigens these TCRs recognize remains unknown. Sequencing was carried out using CD4+ T cells from blood, cultured in vitro. These TCRs come from a human donor who had recovered from COVID-19.

The chain recombines TRBV6-1 with TRBJ1-6; D unresolved. Looked up from germline, CDR1 is MNHNS and CDR2 is SASEGT. V dropped 6 bases and J dropped 7 bases, with 13 bases sitting between them. CDR3 length: 14 amino acids. DNA of the CDR3: TGTGCCAGCAGCCCTGGACTGGGAAATTCACCCCTCCACTTT. The encoded protein is CASSPGLGNSPLHF.

There are a few counts of this clonotype. J is TRBJ1-2 and V is TRBV6-1; no firm D call. V dropped 6 bases and J dropped 4 bases, with 12 bases sitting between them. The CDR3 contains 13 residues. Germline assignment: CDR1 MNHNS and CDR2 SASEGT. The CDR3 bases are TGTGCCAGCAGCAATGGCTTGGCCTATGGCTACACCTTC. Protein product: CASSNGLAYGYTF.

This chain joins TRBV6-2 or TRBV6-3 and TRBJ2-5; 9 bases align to TRBD2. V lost 10 bases, J lost 4 bases, and 4 bases stayed unmatched. The CDR3 has 12 residues. In germline, CDR1 is MNHEY, CDR2 SVGEGT. This chain's CDR3 is CATSRGGETQYF. CDR3 nucleotides: TGTGCCACCTCGCGGGGGGGAGAGACCCAGTACTTC.

The V gene is TRBV28, the J gene TRBJ1-4, with 9 bases fitting TRBD1. The CDR3 totals 15 residues. Germline CDR1 MDHEN, CDR2 SYDVKM. V shed 7 bases, J shed 7 bases, and the junction held 10 bases outside the gene matches. CDR3 in DNA: TGTGCCAGCAAAACATCTACAGGGGGCCCTGAAAAACTGTTTTTT. It encodes CASKTSTGGPEKLFF.

The V and J genes are TRBV28 and TRBJ2-7, with D perhaps matching TRBD1 (7 bases). This CDR3 comprises 15 residues. V lost 1 base, J lost 4 bases, and 14 bases lay in between. Germline-derived CDR1 and CDR2 are MDHEN and SYDVKM. The CDR3: CASSLYTTGRYEQYF. CDR3 bases: TGTGCCAGCAGTTTATATACGACAGGGAGGTACGAGCAGTACTTC.

V and J are TRBV7-3 and TRBJ1-2; D is unclear. V was pared by 2 bases and J by 8 bases, with 12 bases between. CDR1 and CDR2 from the germline V gene are SGHTA and FQGTGA. This CDR3 is 13 amino acids long. CDR3 in amino acids: CASSLEAGQGYTF. CDR3 DNA: TGTGCCAGCAGCTTAGAAGCAGGTCAAGGCTACACCTTC. The complete variable domain, with remaining parts taken from reference TRBV7-3 and TRBJ1-2, reads GAGVSQTPSNKVTEKGKYVELRCDPISGHTALYWYRQSLGQGPEFLIYFQGTGAADDSGLPNDRFFAVRPEGSVSTLKIQRTERGDSAVYLCASSLEAGQGYTFGSGTRLTVV.

The chain employs TRBV6-1 and TRBJ1-3, with D possibly matching TRBD1 (5 bases). Trimming took 5 bases from V and 0 from J, leaving 11 bases between them. The CDR3 covers 15 residues. Per germline, CDR1 MNHNS and CDR2 SASEGT. CDR3 protein: CASSQRQTSGNTIYF. The CDR3 nucleotides are TGTGCCAGCAGTCAACGACAGACCTCTGGAAACACCATATATTTT.

The chain is built from TRBV28 and TRBJ1-1, with TRBD1 as a possible D gene (5 bases). CDR1 is MDHEN and CDR2 is SYDVKM in the germline V gene. V was pared by 2 bases and J by 9 bases, with 13 bases between. There are 13 residues in the CDR3. CDR3 amino acids: CASSLPDRIKAFF. The CDR3 coding sequence is TGTGCCAGCAGTTTACCAGACAGAATTAAAGCTTTCTTT.

V and J are TRBV10-3 and TRBJ2-7; 7 nucleotides line up with TRBD1. The CDR3 has 13 residues. V was pared by 6 bases and J by 3 bases, with 5 bases of the junction left unmatched. Germline-derived CDR1 and CDR2 are ENHRY and SYGVKD. The CDR3 loop is CAISAGQDYEQYF. In DNA form, the CDR3 reads TGTGCCATCAGCGCCGGACAGGACTACGAGCAGTACTTC.

This clonotype appeared once. CDR3 sequence: CSFTGTGGTEAFF. CDR3 coding DNA: TGCAGCTTCACGGGAACAGGGGGCACTGAAGCTTTCTTT. V usage is TRBV29-1 and J usage is TRBJ1-1; 8 bases match TRBD1. Per the germline V gene, CDR1 is SQVTM and CDR2 is ANQGSEA. The CDR3 is made up of 13 amino acids. The trim removed 8 bases at V and 4 bases at J, leaving 9 bases unmatched.

This rearrangement joins TRBV27 to TRBJ1-1; weak D call: TRBD1 (6 bases). The V end was cut by 4 bases, the J end by 3 bases, with 18 bases between. Germline lookup yields CDR1 MNHEY and CDR2 SMNVEV (reference sequence). The CDR3 extends over 16 amino acids. CDR3 nucleotide sequence: TGTGCCAGCAGTTGGGGCCGGACAGAGATCTACACTGAAGCTTTCTTT. Its translation is CASSWGRTEIYTEAFF.

The chain uses TRBV7-9 and TRBJ2-7, with a tentative D call TRBD1 (6 bases). This CDR3 contains 17 residues. The germline V gene encodes CDR1 SEHNR and CDR2 FQNEAQ (reference sequence). Trimming pared 4 bases from V and 0 bases from J, leaving 19 bases between. CDR3 region: CASSSPEDRLSSYEQYF. The CDR3, as DNA: TGTGCCAGCAGCTCACCTGAGGACAGACTTAGCTCCTACGAGCAGTACTTC.

The gene calls are TRBV6-1 and TRBJ2-7; D is unresolved. CDR1 and CDR2 from the germline V gene are MNHNS and SASEGT. Deletions cut 4 bases from V and 5 bases from J, with 15 bases between. CDR3 length: 14 amino acids. Here the CDR3 reads CASSAGIGVDEQYF. CDR3 nucleotide sequence: TGTGCCAGCAGTGCAGGAATTGGGGTGGACGAGCAGTACTTC.

The chain has TRBV6-2 or TRBV6-3 and TRBJ2-7; 9 bases map to TRBD1. CDR3 size: 16 residues. The ends lost 6 bases at V and 0 bases at J; junction bases unmatched: 9. The germline gives CDR1 MNHEY, CDR2 SVGEGT. The CDR3 DNA reads TGTGCCAGCAGCGATCCGGGACAGGGAACCTCCTACGAGCAGTACTTC. This codes for CASSDPGQGTSYEQYF.

The J gene is TRBJ2-3, the V gene TRBV19; TRBD1 agrees at 10 bases. Per the germline V gene, CDR1 is LNHDA and CDR2 is SQIVND (reference sequence). The J segment lost 2 bases and the V segment lost 5 bases, leaving 13 bases of the junction unmatched. There are 18 residues in the CDR3. CDR3 in DNA: TGTGCCAGTAGTCACGGCGGGTCGACAGGGGGCTTCACAGATACGCAGTATTTT. Translation: CASSHGGSTGGFTDTQYF.

This clonotype was counted between two and nine times. The chain employs TRBV12-3 or TRBV12-4 and TRBJ2-7; 7 bases align to TRBD1. The CDR3 is 14 residues long. V dropped 5 bases and J dropped 0; count of bases not matched to a gene: 4. CDR3 region: CASSQDRSSYEQYF. As DNA, the CDR3 is TGTGCCAGCAGTCAGGACAGGAGCTCCTACGAGCAGTACTTC.